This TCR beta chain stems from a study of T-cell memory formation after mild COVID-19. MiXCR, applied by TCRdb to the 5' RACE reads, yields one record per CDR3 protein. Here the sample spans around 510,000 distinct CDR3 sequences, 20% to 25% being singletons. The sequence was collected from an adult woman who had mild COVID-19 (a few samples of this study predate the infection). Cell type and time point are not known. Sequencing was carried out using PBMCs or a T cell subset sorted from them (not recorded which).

Here the CDR3 reads CASSLPHGNTGELFF. DNA of the CDR3: TGTGCCAGCAGTTTACCCCACGGCAACACCGGGGAGCTGTTTTTT. The gene calls are TRBV28 and TRBJ2-2; D is ambiguous. The CDR3 extends over 15 amino acids. In germline, CDR1 is MDHEN, CDR2 SYDVKM. Trimming left V 2 bases short and J 2 bases short, with 9 bases between.